This T cell receptor (beta chain) was profiled in a study of neoadjuvant anti-PD-1 for oral cavity cancer. Background on the study: Around day 43, patients without progression received a fourth nivolumab dose before surgery.

PBMC libraries mostly used 450 to 600 ng of input genomic DNA, with six replicates per sample. Only in-frame clones appear in the TCRdb table, and some are missing; sequencing was by immunoSEQ multiplex PCR. This table holds around 70,000 clones, approximately 84% found once. Time point given: after neoadjuvant nivolumab, at surgical resection. Cohort: HPV-negative, locally advanced oral cavity squamous cell carcinoma patients. Blood cells were analyzed directly, without culture or expansion. The CDR3 length is 14 residues. Germline values: CDR1 MNHEY, CDR2 SVGAGI. Deletions cut 8 bases from V and 2 bases from J, with 14 bases between.

The specimen was PBMCs, collected after nivolumab (anti-PD-1) treatment. This sequence originates from a person aged 40 to 85 with oral cavity squamous cell carcinoma. The rearrangement links TRBV6-5 to TRBJ2-3, with D perhaps TRBD1 or TRBD2 (6 bases each). This chain's CDR3 is CASGGRHYTDTQYF. Here the CDR3 DNA reads TGTGCCAGCGGGGGGCGGCACTACACAGATACGCAGTATTTT.